This TCR beta chain was obtained from a study of technical replicates of blood from a handful of donors. The table came from immunoSEQ multiplex PCR; TCRdb's copy has only in-frame clones and leaves some out. Among over 50,000 clones listed, about 96% were seen once. From germline, CDR1 is SGHKS and CDR2 YYEKEE (reference sequence). CDR3 length: 13 amino acids. The trim removed 5 bases at V and 5 bases at J, leaving 3 bases unmatched. What was sequenced was T cells isolated from PBMCs. The chain couples TRBV5-5 to TRBJ2-1, with 8 bases matching TRBD1. The TCR sequence derives from a human donor in good health. The CDR3 here is CASREDRDNEQFF. In nucleotides, the CDR3 is TGTGCCAGCAGGGAGGACAGGGACAATGAGCAGTTCTTC.